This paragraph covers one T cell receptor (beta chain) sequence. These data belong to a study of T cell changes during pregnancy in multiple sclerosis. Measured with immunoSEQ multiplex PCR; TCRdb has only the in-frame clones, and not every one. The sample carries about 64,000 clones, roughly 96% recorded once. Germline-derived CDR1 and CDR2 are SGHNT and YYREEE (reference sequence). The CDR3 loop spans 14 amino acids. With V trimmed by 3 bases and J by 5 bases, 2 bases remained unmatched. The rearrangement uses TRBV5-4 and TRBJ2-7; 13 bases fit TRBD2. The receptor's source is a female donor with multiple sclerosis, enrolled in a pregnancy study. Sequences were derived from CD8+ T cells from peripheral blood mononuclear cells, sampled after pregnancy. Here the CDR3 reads CASSYGTSGNEQYF. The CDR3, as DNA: TGTGCCAGCAGCTACGGGACTAGCGGGAACGAGCAGTACTTC.